A single sample is the source of the 9 T cell receptor beta chains below, sequenced in a study of cytomegalovirus exposure and HLA in healthy donors. In the PCR, 60 Vbeta and 13 Jbeta primers were used. The data were produced by immunoSEQ multiplex PCR, yet TCRdb's version contains in-frame clones alone and is incomplete. The sample shows under 200,000 clones, and roughly 2% sits with its ten largest clones. Sequencing was done on a sample of PBMCs. The origin of the receptors is a young man in good health and CMV-seronegative.

The chain has TRBV7-9 and TRBJ2-7, with 12 bases aligning to TRBD2. The CDR3 has 15 amino acids. With 5 bases clipped from V and 4 bases from J, the junction kept 6 bases outside the gene matches. Looked up from germline, CDR1 is SEHNR and CDR2 is FQNEAQ (reference sequence). The CDR3 protein is CASSPGLAGLYEQYF. In nucleotides, the CDR3 is TGTGCCAGCAGCCCCGGACTAGCGGGATTATACGAGCAGTACTTC.

V is TRBV6-5 and J is TRBJ2-7; TRBD2 matches at 7 bases. Germline V lookup: CDR1 MNHEY, CDR2 SVGAGI. The CDR3 has 15 amino acids. V was pared by 4 bases and J by 7 bases, with 13 bases of the junction left unmatched. CDR3 bases: TGTGCCAGCAGTTCCGGAGCGGGGATCTCCACAGAGCAGTACTTC. Protein product: CASSSGAGISTEQYF.

The CDR3 DNA is TGTGCCAGCAGCTTAGACACCCAATTCTATGGCTACACCTTC. It yields the protein CASSLDTQFYGYTF. This chain links TRBV7-6 with TRBJ1-2; unclear D gene. V lost 1 base, J lost 4 bases, and 10 bases lay in between. Per germline, CDR1 SGHVS and CDR2 FNYEAQ. There are 14 residues in the CDR3.

This rearrangement joins TRBV5-6 to TRBJ1-6; 7 bases line up with TRBD1. The germline V gene has CDR1 SGHDT and CDR2 YYEEEE. The CDR3 loop spans 14 amino acids. Trimming took 4 bases from V and 7 from J; bases not matched to a gene: 5. The CDR3 reads CASSPGQKNSPLHF. DNA of the CDR3: TGTGCCAGCAGCCCGGGACAGAAGAATTCACCCCTCCACTTT.

V and J are TRBV5-1 and TRBJ2-7; no clear D. The V end was cut by 4 bases, the J end by 3 bases, with 17 bases between. Germline CDR1 and CDR2: SGHRS and YFSETQ. The CDR3 totals 15 residues. Here the CDR3 reads CASSRWARSNYEQYF. CDR3 nucleotides: TGCGCCAGCAGCCGGTGGGCGAGATCAAACTACGAGCAGTACTTC.

The chain links TRBV19 to TRBJ2-7; 7 bases agree with TRBD1. CDR3 length: 13 amino acids. CDR1 is LNHDA and CDR2 is SQIVND in the germline V gene (reference sequence). The junction had 12 bases not matched to a gene; V was cut back by 10 bases and J by 6 bases. The CDR3 nucleotides are TGTGCCACTAGGGGAAAACAGGGGTCCGAGCAGTACTTC. It codes for CATRGKQGSEQYF.

This rearrangement joins TRBV11-2 to TRBJ2-7, with D possibly TRBD1 on 5 matching bases. CDR1 is SGHAT, CDR2 FQNNGV, per germline. This CDR3 has 13 residues. The V gene lost 2 bases and the J gene lost 1 base, with 6 bases spanning the gap. CDR3 amino acids: CASSLQGSYEQYF. CDR3 nucleotide sequence: TGTGCCAGCAGCTTACAGGGATCCTACGAGCAGTACTTC.

This chain connects TRBV6-1 to TRBJ1-2; 11 bases agree with TRBD1. The V and J ends lost 2 bases and 8 bases, in that order; junction bases with no gene match: 4. This CDR3 has 14 amino acids. Germline-derived CDR1 and CDR2 are MNHNS and SASEGT. CDR3 DNA: TGTGCCAGCAGTGAACAAGGGACAGGGGGAGGCTACACCTTC. This gives the protein CASSEQGTGGGYTF.

The rearrangement uses TRBV9 and TRBJ1-3; a weak D match, TRBD1 (6 bases). The CDR3 consists of 16 residues. CDR1 SGDLS and CDR2 YYNGEE come from the germline V gene. Trimming removed 4 bases from V and 4 bases from J, with 18 bases in between. CDR3 in DNA: TGTGCCAGCAGCCTTCTGGCGGGGGCGCGAGGAAACACCATATATTTT. This codes for CASSLLAGARGNTIYF.